The 28 T cell receptor beta chains below come from one sample, sequenced in a study of type 1 and type 2 diabetes patients. The PCR template was genomic DNA. Multiplex PCR with 30 forward and 13 reverse primers amplified the TCR beta CDR3. TCRdb re-analysed the multiplex PCR reads in MiXCR, keeping a single row per CDR3 protein. The data hold fewer than 300,000 distinct CDR3 sequences, with around 47% observed a single time. The sample taken for sequencing was peripheral blood mononuclear cells (PBMCs). The receptors shown here come from a man younger than 35 with type 2 diabetes.

The V call is TRBV20-1, the J call TRBJ1-2; tentative D call: TRBD1 (6 bases). This CDR3 is built from 13 residues. Germline values: CDR1 DFQATT, CDR2 SNEGSKA (reference sequence). V lost 6 bases to trimming and J lost 7 bases, with 18 bases between them. The CDR3 loop is CSAEGRGASGYTF. CDR3 in DNA: TGCAGTGCCGAGGGGCGGGGGGCGAGTGGCTACACCTTC.

The chain is built from TRBV14 and TRBJ2-5, with a possible D match to TRBD1 (5 bases). CDR1 SGHDN and CDR2 FVKESK come from the germline V gene. Trimming took 4 bases from V and 1 from J, leaving 13 bases between them. The CDR3 runs 15 residues. The chain's CDR3 is CASSRQGFGQETQYF. The CDR3 nucleotides are TGTGCCAGCAGCCGTCAGGGTTTTGGCCAAGAGACCCAGTACTTC.

The chain couples TRBV20-1 to TRBJ1-5; 9 bases agree with TRBD1. Germline V gene data show CDR1 as DFQATT and CDR2 as SNEGSKA (reference sequence). The CDR3 runs 16 residues. Losses at the gene ends were 3 bases for V and 0 bases for J; bases not matched to a gene: 6. The CDR3: CSASDRGVNSNQPQHF. CDR3 in DNA: TGCAGTGCTAGTGACAGGGGGGTTAATAGCAATCAGCCCCAGCATTTT.

This clonotype was picked up a small number of times. The V and J genes are TRBV19 and TRBJ2-7; D ambiguous. The CDR3 extends over 14 amino acids. Germline CDR1 LNHDA, CDR2 SQIVND (reference sequence). Trimming pared 7 bases from V and 1 base from J, leaving 14 bases between. CDR3 sequence reads: CASTTHGSSYEQYF. The CDR3 DNA sequence: TGTGCCAGTACCACCCACGGGTCTTCCTACGAGCAGTACTTC.

This rearrangement joins TRBV6-5 to TRBJ2-7; TRBD1 aligns across 7 bases. The CDR3 length is 16 residues. The V and J ends lost 4 bases and 1 base, in that order; junction bases with no gene match: 10. CDR1 is MNHEY and CDR2 is SVGAGI in the germline V gene. The CDR3 spells CASSFDTRDRSYEQYF. CDR3 nucleotide sequence: TGTGCCAGCAGTTTCGACACCCGGGACAGATCCTACGAGCAGTACTTC.

The V and J genes are TRBV19 and TRBJ2-5; D may be TRBD2 (6 bases). CDR1 and CDR2 (germline): LNHDA, SQIVND (reference sequence). V was trimmed by 7 bases and J by 5 bases, leaving 26 bases between them. The CDR3 runs to 17 residues. CDR3 sequence: CASIGRREYGVGETQYF. CDR3 coding DNA: TGTGCCAGTATCGGAAGACGGGAGTATGGGGTCGGGGAGACCCAGTACTTC.

This clonotype occurred many times. The CDR3 nucleotides are TGTGCCACCAGCGGACAAAGGGGAGCTAACTACAATGAGCAGTTCTTC. Protein: CATSGQRGANYNEQFF. The chain recombines TRBV15 with TRBJ2-1, with D tentatively TRBD1 or TRBD2 (5 bases each). CDR3 size: 16 residues. The germline V gene encodes CDR1 LNHNV and CDR2 YYDKDF (reference sequence). Trimming left V 5 bases short and J 3 bases short, with 17 bases between.

V gene TRBV28 combines with J gene TRBJ2-3; D uncertain. The CDR3 has 13 amino acids. Looked up from germline, CDR1 is MDHEN and CDR2 is SYDVKM. The V end was cut by 7 bases, the J end by 2 bases, with 10 bases between. The CDR3 DNA reads as TGTGCCAGCACTATAACAAACACAGATACGCAGTATTTT. It yields the protein CASTITNTDTQYF.

This clonotype was counted only a few times. The rearrangement links TRBV30 to TRBJ2-2; D ambiguous. The ends were cut back, 3 bases at V and 5 bases at J, with 16 bases in the middle. The CDR3 contains 15 residues. CDR1 and CDR2 (germline): GTSNPN, SVGIG (reference sequence). CDR3 sequence (DNA): TGTGCCTGGAGACCCCGGCAGATGGTTACCGGGGAGCTGTTTTTT. It yields the protein CAWRPRQMVTGELFF.

This chain joins TRBV2 and TRBJ2-1; TRBD2 matches at 14 bases. The CDR3 length is 14 residues. CDR1 is SNHLY and CDR2 is FYNNEI in the germline V gene. V was pared by 8 bases and J by 7 bases, with 4 bases of the junction left unmatched. This CDR3 reads CASSRTSGGNEQFF. The DNA of the CDR3 is TGTGCCAGCTCCCGGACTAGCGGGGGGAATGAGCAGTTCTTC.

J is TRBJ1-6 and V is TRBV2, with a weak D call TRBD1 (5 bases). Germline lookup yields CDR1 SNHLY and CDR2 FYNNEI. V lost 3 bases and J lost 5, with 11 bases in between. The CDR3 spans 15 residues. This CDR3 is CASSEARANNSPLHF. CDR3 DNA sequence: TGTGCCAGCAGTGAGGCCAGGGCGAATAATTCACCCCTCCACTTT.

The chain couples TRBV30 to TRBJ1-5; D uncertain. V gave up 4 bases and J gave up 5 bases, with 12 bases separating them. CDR3 length: 13 amino acids. From germline, CDR1 is GTSNPN and CDR2 SVGIG (reference sequence). The CDR3 DNA reads TGTGCCTGGATTAGAAAGGAAGATCAGCCCCAGCATTTT. The encoded protein is CAWIRKEDQPQHF.

A remark on this clonotype: The junction departs from germline at one end; a sequencing error may be responsible. The chain uses TRBV7-2 and TRBJ2-7; TRBD2 might be the D (6 bases). Per germline, CDR1 SGHTA and CDR2 FQGNSA. This CDR3 is built from 14 residues. CDR3 nucleotides: TGTGCCAGCAGTCCAATGCGGGGAAAGGCTAGGTGGTGCTTC. Translation gives CASSPMRGKARWCF.

The chain is built from TRBV7-2 and TRBJ2-3; 10 nucleotides align to TRBD1. The trim removed 5 bases at V and 4 bases at J, leaving 9 bases unmatched. The CDR3 is made up of 16 amino acids. Per germline, CDR1 SGHTA and CDR2 FQGNSA. The CDR3 sequence: CASSDLRDRGADTQYF. CDR3 nucleotide sequence: TGTGCCAGCAGCGACCTCCGGGACAGGGGCGCAGATACGCAGTATTTT.

The rearrangement links TRBV2 to TRBJ2-2; 8 positions agree with TRBD1. The V gene's germline CDR1 is SNHLY and CDR2 FYNNEI. The CDR3 is 15 residues long. J was trimmed by 4 bases and V by 7 bases; bases with no gene match: 8. CDR3 protein: CASTRQGNGTGELFF. The CDR3 DNA reads TGTGCCAGCACCCGACAGGGGAACGGCACCGGGGAGCTGTTTTTT. Using reference TRBV2 and TRBJ2-2 for the parts outside the CDR3, the full variable domain is EPEVTQTPSHQVTQMGQEVILRCVPISNHLYFYWYRQILGQKVEFLVSFYNNEISEKSEIFDDQFSVERPDGSNFTLKIRSTKLEDSAMYFCASTRQGNGTGELFFGEGSRLTVL.

The rearrangement uses TRBV6-6 and TRBJ1-5; the match to TRBD1 covers 9 bases. Germline V gene lookup returns CDR1 MNHNY and CDR2 SVGAGI (reference sequence). V lost 2 bases to trimming and J lost 1 base; unmatched junction nucleotides: 6. CDR3 length: 17 amino acids. The CDR3 DNA sequence: TGTGCCAGCAGTTACAGGGACAGGGTCGCCAGCAATCAGCCCCAGCATTTT. Amino acids: CASSYRDRVASNQPQHF.

This chain uses TRBV19 with TRBJ1-2; a possible D gene is TRBD1 (6 bases). In germline, CDR1 is LNHDA, CDR2 SQIVND (reference sequence). V was trimmed by 5 bases and J by 6 bases, leaving 25 bases between them. This CDR3 is 17 amino acids long. The CDR3 DNA follows: TGTGCCAGTAGTTCTCAACCGGGACAATACCTTTTTCATGGCTACACCTTC. This gives the protein CASSSQPGQYLFHGYTF.

The gene calls are TRBV6-2 or TRBV6-3 and TRBJ2-5; 14 nucleotides line up with TRBD2. V lost 5 bases, J lost 5 bases, and 7 bases stayed unmatched. This CDR3 contains 16 residues. CDR1 is MNHEY, CDR2 SVGEGT, per germline. CDR3 nucleotide sequence: TGTGCCAGCAGTACCAGGACTAGCGGGGGGTTCGAGACCCAGTACTTC. This encodes CASSTRTSGGFETQYF.

The V and J genes are TRBV5-5 and TRBJ1-2, with no clear D. The V end was cut by 0 bases, the J end by 0 bases, with 9 bases between. Germline V CDR1 and CDR2: SGHKS, YYEKEE (reference sequence). CDR3 length: 15 residues. CDR3 sequence (DNA): TGTGCCAGCAGCTTGGCAGTCCAAGCTAACTATGGCTACACCTTC. This codes for CASSLAVQANYGYTF.

This chain connects TRBV11-2 to TRBJ2-5; 7 bases agree with TRBD1. Unmatched junction bases numbered 4, after V lost 5 bases and J lost 4 bases. Germline CDR1 reads SGHAT; CDR2 reads FQNNGV. The CDR3 extends over 13 amino acids. The CDR3 DNA is TGTGCCAGCAGCCGTCCAGGGGGAGAGACCCAGTACTTC. It yields the protein CASSRPGGETQYF.

For the CDR3, the DNA is TGTGCCATCAGTGAGTCGTTGGCAGGGGTCGGGACTGAAGCTTTCTTT. Residues: CAISESLAGVGTEAFF. This chain joins TRBV10-3 and TRBJ1-1; possibly TRBD1 for D (6 bases). Germline assignment: CDR1 ENHRY and CDR2 SYGVKD. This CDR3 is 16 amino acids long. Deletions cut 0 bases from V and 5 bases from J, with 16 bases between.

The J gene is TRBJ2-7, the V gene TRBV30; D ambiguous. Germline CDR1 is GTSNPN and CDR2 is SVGIG (reference sequence). The CDR3 is 16 amino acids. Trimming left V 4 bases short and J 4 bases short, with 23 bases between. The CDR3 protein is CAWNPGGSSSIYEQYF. CDR3 DNA sequence: TGTGCCTGGAACCCGGGTGGCAGTTCGTCTATTTACGAGCAGTACTTC. Filled out from reference TRBV30 and TRBJ2-7, the complete variable domain reads SQTIHQWPATLVQPVGSPLSLECTVEGTSNPNLYWYRQAAGRGLQLLFYSVGIGQISSEVPQNLSASRPQDRQFILSSKKLLLSDSGFYLCAWNPGGSSSIYEQYFGPGTRLTVT.

In this sample, this clonotype turned up a few times. J is TRBJ1-1 and V is TRBV4-2, with D possibly being TRBD1 (5 bases). V dropped 5 bases and J dropped 1 base, with 14 bases sitting between them. Germline V gives CDR1 LGHNA, CDR2 YNFKEQ. The CDR3 runs 15 residues. The CDR3 coding sequence is TGTGCCAGCAGCTGGGGGGGTCTACCGAACACTGAAGCTTTCTTT. This encodes CASSWGGLPNTEAFF.

The rearrangement joins TRBV2 to TRBJ2-4; D gene ambiguous. The CDR3 is made up of 13 amino acids. Germline-derived CDR1 and CDR2 are SNHLY and FYNNEI. Deletions cut 8 bases from V and 6 bases from J, with 14 bases between. CDR3 bases: TGTGCCAGCCTAGAGTACCGAAGAAACATTCAGTACTTC. Its protein is CASLEYRRNIQYF.

The chain links TRBV14 to TRBJ1-3, with TRBD1 matching over 8 bases. In germline, CDR1 is SGHDN, CDR2 FVKESK. There are 14 residues in the CDR3. The junction had 3 bases not matched to a gene; V was cut back by 6 bases and J by 2 bases. CDR3 region: CASSQQGAGNTIYF. As DNA, the CDR3 is TGTGCCAGCAGTCAACAGGGGGCTGGAAACACCATATATTTT.

This clonotype was counted a few times. The chain has TRBV4-2 and TRBJ1-2; a weak D match, TRBD1 (5 bases). Trimming left V 3 bases short and J 4 bases short, with 12 bases between. CDR1 is LGHNA, CDR2 YNFKEQ, per germline. The CDR3 is 14 residues long. The CDR3 nucleotides read TGTGCCAGCAGCCAGGAGACAGTGGGCTATGGCTACACCTTC. Amino acids: CASSQETVGYGYTF.

The chain couples TRBV9 to TRBJ1-2, with a possible D match to TRBD1 (5 bases). V was cut by 3 bases and J by 8 bases, with 20 bases left in between. The length of the CDR3 is 15 residues. CDR1 is SGDLS, CDR2 YYNGEE, per germline. The DNA of the CDR3 is TGTGCCAGCAGCGCCACTCAGGGCGGGTCACGAGGCTACACCTTC. Protein: CASSATQGGSRGYTF.

At least ten counts were recorded for this clonotype. The chain couples TRBV10-2 to TRBJ2-5, with 7 nucleotides matching TRBD1. Germline CDR1 WSHSY, CDR2 SAAADI. The CDR3 runs to 15 residues. The V segment lost 7 bases and the J segment 3 bases; nucleotides outside the gene matches: 11. The CDR3 reads CASNNYWGTEETQYF. CDR3 nucleotides: TGCGCCAGCAACAACTACTGGGGGACAGAAGAGACCCAGTACTTC.